The rows below give T cell receptor beta chains drawn from one sample of a study of metastatic and nonmetastatic thyroid tumors. MiXCR re-clonotyped the PCR reads for TCRdb. The data contain some 30,000 clones, 7% to 9% of them singletons. The sample taken for sequencing was blood. These receptors all come from a female donor with papillary thyroid cancer or a benign thyroid nodule (not recorded which). Some clones in this sample may be carry-over from other donors' samples. The CDR3 runs from the conserved cysteine through the conserved F or W. A D gene is named only where the DNA matches it firmly. The size of a clone is reported for some rows only, either as once, few or many, or as a class for expanded clones.

>TRBJ1-3|TRBV5-5|many|NA
CASSFRAPTTGNTIYF
TGTGCCAGCAGCTTCCGCGCGCCCACGACAGGAAACACCATATATTTT
>TRBJ1-2|TRBV30|many|NA
CAWSVLAGNYGYTF
TGTGCCTGGAGTGTACTGGCAGGGAACTATGGCTACACCTTC
>TRBJ1-1|TRBV30|many|NA
CAWSVWKNTEAFF
TGTGCCTGGAGTGTTTGGAAGAACACTGAAGCTTTCTTT
>TRBJ2-3|TRBV28|many|NA
CASSTRQNTDTQYF
TGTGCCAGCAGTACACGACAGAACACAGATACGCAGTATTTT
>TRBJ2-1|TRBV20-1|many|TRBD2
CSAVPSGQYNEQFF
TGCAGTGCTGTTCCTAGCGGGCAATACAATGAGCAGTTCTTC
>TRBJ2-3|TRBV6-2/TRBV6-3|many|TRBD2
CVSSYSSGGGTDTQYF
TGTGTCAGCAGTTACTCTAGCGGGGGCGGCACAGATACGCAGTATTTT
>TRBJ1-1|TRBV3-1|many|NA
CASSQPGGGRTEAFF
TGTGCCAGCAGCCAACCTGGGGGGGGTAGGACTGAAGCTTTCTTT
>TRBJ2-3|TRBV27|many|TRBD1
CASSSWDRSTDTQYF
TGTGCCAGCAGTTCCTGGGACAGATCCACAGATACGCAGTATTTT
>TRBJ1-2|TRBV2|many|NA
CASSEAFGGGYTF
TGTGCCAGCAGTGAAGCTTTCGGGGGCGGCTACACCTTC
>TRBJ2-3|TRBV7-2|NA|TRBD2
CASSDGGATDTQYF
TGTGCCAGCAGTGACGGGGGGGCCACAGATACGCAGTATTTT
>TRBJ1-6|TRBV11-2|NA|NA
CASSLDVVTSYNSTLHF
TGTGCCAGCAGCTTAGATGTCGTCACCTCCTATAATTCAACCCTACACTTT